The 11 T cell receptor beta chains listed next were all sequenced from one sample in a study of blood T cell repertoires in COVID-19. Method: immunoSEQ multiplex PCR; TCRdb's copy keeps in-frame clones and lacks some. Of approximately 270,000 clones in the sample, over 80% are singletons; the top ten hold 1% to 1.5%. Sequenced material: PBMCs or T cells enriched from blood (not recorded which). These receptor sequences come from a human donor in a cohort exposed to, infected with or recovered from COVID-19 (not recorded which). The donor label of this sample is uncertain.

The gene calls are TRBV2 and TRBJ1-1; D is possibly TRBD1 (5 bases). Germline assignment: CDR1 SNHLY and CDR2 FYNNEI. This CDR3 is 13 amino acids long. In nucleotides, the CDR3 is TGTGTCCCAAAGGGCAGGGTGAACACTGAAGCTTTCTTT. Translating gives CVPKGRVNTEAFF.

The rearrangement uses TRBV5-6 and TRBJ1-1; weak D call: TRBD1 (5 bases). The CDR3 runs to 16 residues. V shed 4 bases and J shed 5 bases, with 21 bases lying between them. Germline CDR1 is SGHDT and CDR2 is YYEEEE. In DNA, the CDR3 is TGTGCCAGCAGCGGGGCCGGTATAGGGTATGGGACTGAAGCTTTCTTT. Translation gives CASSGAGIGYGTEAFF.

Regarding this clone: This same CDR3 is encoded by further DNA sequences in the sample. This chain joins TRBV6-5 and TRBJ1-6; D may be TRBD1 (5 bases). Looked up from germline, CDR1 is MNHEY and CDR2 is SVGAGI. V was clipped by 2 bases and J by 6 bases, with 8 bases between them. The CDR3 consists of 14 residues. For the CDR3, the DNA is TGTGCCAGCAGTTACGGGGGGACTAATTCACCCCTCCACTTT. This codes for CASSYGGTNSPLHF.

This clone was picked up one time. The chain carries TRBV9 and TRBJ1-3, with a tentative D call TRBD1 (6 bases). This CDR3 region has 15 residues. V dropped 4 bases and J dropped 3 bases, with 14 bases sitting between them. Germline CDR1 is SGDLS and CDR2 is YYNGEE. The CDR3, as DNA: TGTGCCAGCAGCCTGGGGGGGGCGGATGGAAACACCATATATTTT. It is translated as CASSLGGADGNTIYF.

The chain combines TRBV29-1 with TRBJ2-1; D call uncertain. This CDR3 is built from 13 residues. The germline V and J ends were trimmed by 4 bases and 9 bases, with 16 bases remaining between them. Germline V gene lookup returns CDR1 SQVTM and CDR2 ANQGSEA. The DNA of the CDR3 is TGCAGCGTTGTCCGGCAGGTCGGTGGTGAGCAGTTCTTC. Protein product: CSVVRQVGGEQFF.

V gene TRBV28 combines with J gene TRBJ1-1, with D perhaps TRBD1 (6 bases). Germline CDR1 reads MDHEN; CDR2 reads SYDVKM. Trimming left V 0 bases short and J 2 bases short, with 13 bases between. The CDR3 loop spans 16 amino acids. CDR3 sequence reads: CASSLWAGEGNTEAFF. CDR3 in DNA: TGTGCCAGCAGTTTATGGGCAGGGGAGGGAAACACTGAAGCTTTCTTT.

The V call is TRBV2, the J call TRBJ2-7; 7 bases are a match to TRBD1. V lost 8 bases to trimming and J lost 3 bases; unmatched junction nucleotides: 13. The CDR3 is made up of 15 amino acids. Germline V gives CDR1 SNHLY, CDR2 FYNNEI. CDR3 DNA: TGTGCCAGCGAGGGTTGGAGAGGGGGCGACTACGAGCAGTACTTC. Amino acids: CASEGWRGGDYEQYF.

This chain links TRBV12-3 or TRBV12-4 with TRBJ2-2, with D possibly TRBD1 on 5 matching bases. CDR3 size: 13 residues. With 6 bases removed from V and 7 bases from J, the gap between germline ends came to 12 bases. The CDR3: CASRAGYGGELFF. For the CDR3, the DNA is TGTGCCAGCAGGGCAGGGTACGGCGGGGAGCTGTTTTTT.

The chain links TRBV14 to TRBJ1-1, with D possibly TRBD1 on 5 matching bases. The CDR3 has 13 amino acids. Trimming stripped 11 bases from V and 1 base from J, with 14 bases between. CDR1 is SGHDN and CDR2 is FVKESK in the germline V gene. The CDR3 DNA sequence: TGTGCCCCAACGGACAACCAGAACACTGAAGCTTTCTTT. This sequence encodes CAPTDNQNTEAFF. The full variable domain, with the rest looked up from reference TRBV14 and TRBJ1-1, is EAGVTQFPSHSVIEKGQTVTLRCDPISGHDNLYWYRRVMGKEIKFLLHFVKESKQDESGMPNNRFLAERTGGTYSTLKVQPAELEDSGVYFCAPTDNQNTEAFFGQGTRLTVV.

This chain uses TRBV19 with TRBJ2-1, with D unresolved. CDR1 and CDR2 (germline): LNHDA, SQIVND (reference sequence). CDR3 length: 12 residues. V was cut by 5 bases and J by 6 bases, with 8 bases left in between. This CDR3 reads CASSLLANEQFF. The CDR3 DNA sequence: TGTGCCAGTAGTCTCCTGGCCAATGAGCAGTTCTTC.

The chain carries TRBV5-1 and TRBJ1-2, with D possibly TRBD1 on 5 matching bases. The CDR3 sequence is 15 residues long. V was pared by 0 bases and J by 8 bases, with 17 bases between. CDR1 is SGHRS and CDR2 is YFSETQ in the germline V gene. CDR3 nucleotides: TGCGCCAGCAGCTTGGGGAGCGGGGGACTTATAGGCTACACCTTC. Translating gives CASSLGSGGLIGYTF.